The rows below give T cell receptor beta chains drawn from one sample of a study of beta chain features in type 1 diabetes. TCRdb's copy holds only in-frame clones and misses some; the assay was immunoSEQ multiplex PCR. Of 250,000 to 350,000 clones in the sample, around an eighth were seen once. The source material was naive CD4+ T cells from blood. Every receptor here comes from a man aged 30-40 years with type 1 diabetes. Both conserved end residues are part of each CDR3. Each record gives: V gene, J gene, clone size, D gene, CDR3 DNA, CDR3 protein. A D gene is named only where the DNA matches it firmly. Expanded clones get a size class; other rows say once, few or many, or leave the size out.

TRBV30	TRBJ2-1	once	TRBD2	TGTGCCTGGGAGGCGGGAGCTGAGCTTAACAATGAGCAGTTCTTC	CAWEAGAELNNEQFF
TRBV28	TRBJ1-1	few	-	TGTGCCAGCAGTCTGGCGGTCTCGTACACTGAAGCTTTCTTT	CASSLAVSYTEAFF
TRBV4-1	TRBJ1-2	few	TRBD1	TGCGCCAGCAGCCCCAAGTGGGACAGGGTACTCTACACCTTC	CASSPKWDRVLYTF
TRBV9	TRBJ1-2	few	-	TGTGCCAGCAGCGTAGATCAGGGCCCATATGGCTACACCTTC	CASSVDQGPYGYTF
TRBV28	TRBJ1-5	few	TRBD1	TGTGCCACCCAGGGGGATCAGCCCCAGCATTTT	CATQGDQPQHF
TRBV7-2	TRBJ2-3	few	TRBD2	TGTGCCAGCAGCTTACCTAGCGGGAATGCAGATACGCAGTATTTT	CASSLPSGNADTQYF
TRBV25-1	TRBJ2-3	few	-	TGTGCCAGCAGTGACTGGACTATTCGCCCAGATACGCAGTATTTT	CASSDWTIRPDTQYF
TRBV5-4	TRBJ2-5	few	-	TGTGCCAGCAGCTTGGGAACGGGACTTACACAAGAGACCCAGTACTTC	CASSLGTGLTQETQYF
TRBV11-2	TRBJ2-4	-	-	TGTGCCAGCAGCTCCCGAATTGGGAGAAACATTCAGTACTTC	CASSSRIGRNIQYF
TRBV4-3	TRBJ2-7	few	-	TGCGCCAGCAGCCAAGCCTGGAGTCAGGGGTACGAGCAGTACTTC	CASSQAWSQGYEQYF
TRBV30	TRBJ1-2	-	TRBD1	TGTGCCTGGAGGGGGGACAGGGGGTACTCTGGCTACACCTTC	CAWRGDRGYSGYTF
TRBV5-6	TRBJ2-4	once	-	TGTGCCAGCAGCTTGGGGTTAGTTGCGGCCAAAAACATTCAGTACTTC	CASSLGLVAAKNIQYF
TRBV5-1	TRBJ2-3	few	TRBD2	TGCGCCAGCAGCTTGGGGCTAGCGGACAGCACAGATACGCAGTATTTT	CASSLGLADSTDTQYF
TRBV7-9	TRBJ2-3	-	TRBD2	TGTGCCAGCAGCTTAGCTACGGGACTAGACTGGACGCAGTATTTT	CASSLATGLDWTQYF
TRBV19	TRBJ1-2	-	-	TGTGCCAGTAGTATGCTGGCTGCCTATGGCTACACCTTC	CASSMLAAYGYTF
TRBV28	TRBJ1-5	few	-	TGTGCCAGCAGTTTACAGGGGAATCAGCCCCAGCATTTT	CASSLQGNQPQHF
TRBV28	TRBJ2-2	few	-	TGTGCCAGCCCAGATGCGAACACCGGGGAGCTGTTTTTT	CASPDANTGELFF
TRBV6-5	TRBJ2-7	few	-	TGTGCCAGCAGTCCCGGACTGGATGCCTACGAGCAGTACTTC	CASSPGLDAYEQYF
TRBV9	TRBJ2-2	few	TRBD2	TGTGCCAGCAGCGCTAGCGGTACGAACACCGGGGAGCTGTTTTTT	CASSASGTNTGELFF
TRBV7-3	TRBJ2-1	-	TRBD2	TGTGCCAGCAGTCGCGGGAGGGCCAACAATGAGCAGTTCTTC	CASSRGRANNEQFF
TRBV4-3	TRBJ2-2	-	-	TGCGCCAGCAGCCAAGATTCGGCGAACACCGGGGAGCTGTTTTTT	CASSQDSANTGELFF
TRBV18	TRBJ2-3	few	TRBD2	TGTGCCAGCTCACCACCGTCGGGAGGAACAGATACGCAGTATTTT	CASSPPSGGTDTQYF
TRBV19	TRBJ2-1	few	TRBD1	TGTGCCAGTAGTATAAACAGGGACAGGAATGAGCAGTTCTTC	CASSINRDRNEQFF
TRBV2	TRBJ2-3	-	-	TGTGCCAGATCCGCTCTGGAGGGTGGCACAGATACGCAGTATTTT	CARSALEGGTDTQYF
TRBV9	TRBJ1-1	few	-	TGTGCCAGCAGCGTAGTGCCGGGAGCCACTGAAGCTTTCTTT	CASSVVPGATEAFF
TRBV7-9	TRBJ1-1	few	-	TGTGCCAGCAGCTTAACTCTGAACACTGAAGCTTTCTTT	CASSLTLNTEAFF
TRBV2	TRBJ1-2	few	-	TGTGCCAGCACTGACGCCGGGGTTGTCAACTATGGCTACACCTTC	CASTDAGVVNYGYTF
TRBV18	TRBJ2-1	-	-	TGTGCCAGCTCAAGGAGCTCCTACAATGAGCAGTTCTTC	CASSRSSYNEQFF
TRBV2	TRBJ2-5	-	-	TGTGCCAGCAGCCAGAGGCAAGAGACCCAGTACTTC	CASSQRQETQYF
TRBV18	TRBJ2-7	-	-	TGTGCCAGCTCACCACCTAGCGATAGCTCCTACGAGCAGTACTTC	CASSPPSDSSYEQYF
TRBV28	TRBJ2-3	few	-	TGTGCCAGCAGTTTAGTAGTGGATACGCAGTATTTT	CASSLVVDTQYF
TRBV2	TRBJ2-1	-	-	TGTGCCAGCAGTGACGGGAGCAACTACAATGAGCAGTTCTTC	CASSDGSNYNEQFF
TRBV9	TRBJ2-7	-	TRBD2	TGTGCCAGCAGCGTAGGGACTAGCGGGAATCTCCGATCTTACGAGCAGTACTTC	CASSVGTSGNLRSYEQYF
TRBV28	TRBJ1-1	-	-	TGTGCCAGCAGTTTATTAGAGAACACTGAAGCTTTCTTT	CASSLLENTEAFF
TRBV9	TRBJ2-7	-	TRBD2	TGTGCCAGCAGCGCCCGACTCGGGGGGGAGCAGTACTTC	CASSARLGGEQYF
TRBV7-2	TRBJ2-3	-	TRBD2	TGTGCCAGCAGCTTCGCGGGAGTAAAAGATACGCAGTATTTT	CASSFAGVKDTQYF
TRBV5-6	TRBJ2-1	-	TRBD1	TGTGCCAGCAGCTTCGGGGACAGGGCGGGTGAGCAGTTCTTC	CASSFGDRAGEQFF
TRBV7-9	TRBJ2-5	-	TRBD1	TGTGCCAGCAGCCGAGGGACAGCTCAAGAGACCCAGTACTTC	CASSRGTAQETQYF
TRBV6-5	TRBJ2-1	few	-	TGTGCCAGCAGTTACTTTGGGCAGGTCCGGGGTGAGCAGTTCTTC	CASSYFGQVRGEQFF
TRBV7-2	TRBJ2-7	few	TRBD2	TGTGCCAGCAGTTTGGGAGCTACTAGCGGGACTCTTATCTACGAGCAGTACTTC	CASSLGATSGTLIYEQYF
TRBV19	TRBJ2-5	few	-	TGTGCCAGTAGGGACGGGAGTGTGGAAGAGACCCAGTACTTC	CASRDGSVEETQYF